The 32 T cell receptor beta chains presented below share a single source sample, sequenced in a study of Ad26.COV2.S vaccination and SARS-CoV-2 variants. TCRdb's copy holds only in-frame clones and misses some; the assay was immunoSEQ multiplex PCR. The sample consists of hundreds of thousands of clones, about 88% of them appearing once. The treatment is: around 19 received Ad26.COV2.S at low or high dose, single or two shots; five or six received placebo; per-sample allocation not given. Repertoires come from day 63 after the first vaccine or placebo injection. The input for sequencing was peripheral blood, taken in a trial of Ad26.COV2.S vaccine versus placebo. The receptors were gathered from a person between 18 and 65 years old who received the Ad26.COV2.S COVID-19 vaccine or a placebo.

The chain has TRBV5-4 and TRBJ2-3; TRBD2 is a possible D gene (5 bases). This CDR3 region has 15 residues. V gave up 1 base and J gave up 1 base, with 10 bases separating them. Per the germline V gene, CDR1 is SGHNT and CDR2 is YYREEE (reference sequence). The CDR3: CASSLPGWGTDTQYF. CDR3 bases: TGTGCCAGCAGCTTGCCGGGGTGGGGCACAGATACGCAGTATTTT.

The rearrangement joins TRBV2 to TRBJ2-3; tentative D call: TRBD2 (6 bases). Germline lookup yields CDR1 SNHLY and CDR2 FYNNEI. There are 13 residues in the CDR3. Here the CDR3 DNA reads TGTGCGGGCGGGCTAGCGAACACAGATACGCAGTATTTT. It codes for CAGGLANTDTQYF.

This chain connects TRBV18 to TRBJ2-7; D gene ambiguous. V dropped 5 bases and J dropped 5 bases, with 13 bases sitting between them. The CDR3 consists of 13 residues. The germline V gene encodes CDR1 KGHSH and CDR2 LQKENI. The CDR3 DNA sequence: TGTGCCAGCTCAGTTACACTGGGTAACGAGCAGTACGTC. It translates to CASSVTLGNEQYV.

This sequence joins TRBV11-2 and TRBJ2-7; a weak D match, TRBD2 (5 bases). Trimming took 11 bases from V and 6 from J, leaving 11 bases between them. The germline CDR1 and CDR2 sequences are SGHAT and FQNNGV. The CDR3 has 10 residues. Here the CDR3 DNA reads TGTGCCTGCGGTCGGGGCGAGCAGTACGTC. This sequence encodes CACGRGEQYV.

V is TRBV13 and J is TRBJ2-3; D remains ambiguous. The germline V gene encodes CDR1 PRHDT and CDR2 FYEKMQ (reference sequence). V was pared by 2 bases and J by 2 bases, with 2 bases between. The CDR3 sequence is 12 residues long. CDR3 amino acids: CASSLHTDTQYF. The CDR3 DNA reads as TGTGCCAGCAGCTTACACACAGATACGCAGTATTTT.

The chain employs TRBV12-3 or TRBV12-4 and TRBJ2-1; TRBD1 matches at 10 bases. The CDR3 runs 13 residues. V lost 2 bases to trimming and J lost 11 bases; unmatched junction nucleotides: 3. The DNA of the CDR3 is TGTGCCAGCAGTTTATCGGACAGGGGGAAGCAGTTCTTC. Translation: CASSLSDRGKQFF.

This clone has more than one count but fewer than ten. For the CDR3, the DNA is TGTGCCAGCAGCTTGGGGGACGGCACGGATCAGCCCCAGCATTTT. This translates into CASSLGDGTDQPQHF. The chain joins TRBV5-8 to TRBJ1-5, with D possibly being TRBD1 (5 bases). The V end lost 0 bases, the J end lost 5 bases, and 12 bases lay between the germline ends. Germline CDR1 is SGHTS and CDR2 is YDEGEE. This CDR3 spans 15 amino acids.

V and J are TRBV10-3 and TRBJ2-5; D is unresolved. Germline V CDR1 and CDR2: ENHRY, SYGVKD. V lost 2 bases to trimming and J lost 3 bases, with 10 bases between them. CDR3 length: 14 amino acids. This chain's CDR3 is CAISEPTGEETQYF. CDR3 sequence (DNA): TGTGCCATCAGTGAGCCGACCGGTGAAGAGACCCAGTACTTC.

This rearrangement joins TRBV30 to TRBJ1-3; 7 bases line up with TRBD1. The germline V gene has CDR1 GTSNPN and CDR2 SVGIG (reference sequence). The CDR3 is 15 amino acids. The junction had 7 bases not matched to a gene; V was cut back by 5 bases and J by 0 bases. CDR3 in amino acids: CAWGRQGSSGNTIYF. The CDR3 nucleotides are TGTGCCTGGGGACGACAGGGAAGCTCTGGAAACACCATATATTTT.

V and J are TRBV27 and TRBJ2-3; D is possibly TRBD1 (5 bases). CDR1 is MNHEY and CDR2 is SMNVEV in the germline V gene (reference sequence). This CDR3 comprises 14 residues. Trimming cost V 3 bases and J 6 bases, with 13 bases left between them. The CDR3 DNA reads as TGTGCCAGCAGTTTGCAGGGAAATGGGGATACGCAGTATTTT. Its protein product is CASSLQGNGDTQYF.

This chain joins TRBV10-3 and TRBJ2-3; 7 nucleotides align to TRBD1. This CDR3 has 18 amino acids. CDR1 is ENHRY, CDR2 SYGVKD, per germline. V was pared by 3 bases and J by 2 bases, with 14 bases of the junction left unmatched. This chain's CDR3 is CAISDRGNRRSITDTQYF. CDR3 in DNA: TGTGCCATCAGTGACAGGGGGAACCGGCGTTCGATCACAGATACGCAGTATTTT.

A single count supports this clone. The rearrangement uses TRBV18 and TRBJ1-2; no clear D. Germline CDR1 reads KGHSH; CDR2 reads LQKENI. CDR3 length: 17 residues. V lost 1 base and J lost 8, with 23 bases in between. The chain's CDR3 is CASSPQSSPADQKGYTF. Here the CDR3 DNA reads TGTGCCAGCTCACCACAAAGTTCCCCTGCGGACCAGAAAGGCTACACCTTC.

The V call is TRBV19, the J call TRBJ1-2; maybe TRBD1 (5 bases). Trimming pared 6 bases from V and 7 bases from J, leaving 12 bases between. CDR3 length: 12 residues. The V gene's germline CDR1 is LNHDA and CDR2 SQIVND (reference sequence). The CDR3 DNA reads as TGTGCCAGTAGCCCCCGAGGGGTTGGCTACACCTTC. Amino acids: CASSPRGVGYTF.

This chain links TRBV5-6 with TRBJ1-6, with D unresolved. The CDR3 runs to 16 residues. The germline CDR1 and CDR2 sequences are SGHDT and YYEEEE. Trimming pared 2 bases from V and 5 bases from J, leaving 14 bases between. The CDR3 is CASSLRSLANNSPLHF. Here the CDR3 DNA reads TGTGCCAGCAGCTTAAGAAGCTTGGCAAATAATTCACCCCTCCACTTT.

CDR3 loop: CASSPTRSGLAAQETQYF. CDR3 coding DNA: TGTGCCAGCAGCCCAACTCGCTCCGGACTAGCGGCCCAAGAGACCCAGTACTTC. This rearrangement joins TRBV5-6 to TRBJ2-5, with 10 bases matching TRBD2. With 4 bases clipped from V and 1 base from J, the junction kept 13 bases outside the gene matches. CDR3 length: 18 amino acids. CDR1 and CDR2 from the germline V gene are SGHDT and YYEEEE.

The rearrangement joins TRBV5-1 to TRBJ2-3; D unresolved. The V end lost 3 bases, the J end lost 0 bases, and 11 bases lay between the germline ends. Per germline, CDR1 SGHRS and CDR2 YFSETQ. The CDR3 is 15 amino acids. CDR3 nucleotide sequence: TGCGCCAGCAGCTCCCGGGCCGTTAGCACAGATACGCAGTATTTT. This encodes CASSSRAVSTDTQYF.

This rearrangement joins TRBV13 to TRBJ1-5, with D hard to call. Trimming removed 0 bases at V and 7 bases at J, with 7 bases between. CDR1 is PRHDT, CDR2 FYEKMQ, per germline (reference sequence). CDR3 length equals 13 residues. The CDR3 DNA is TGTGCCAGCAGCTTAGGAGGAGGGCAGCCCCAGCATTTT. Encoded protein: CASSLGGGQPQHF.

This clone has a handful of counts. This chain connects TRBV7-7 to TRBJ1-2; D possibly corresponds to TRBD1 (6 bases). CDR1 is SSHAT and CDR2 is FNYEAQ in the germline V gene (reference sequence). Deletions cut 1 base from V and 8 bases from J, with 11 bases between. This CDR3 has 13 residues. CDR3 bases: TGTGCCAGCAGCTTAGACGGGACATGGGGCTACACCTTC. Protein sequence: CASSLDGTWGYTF. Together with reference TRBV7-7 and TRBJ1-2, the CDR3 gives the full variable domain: GAGVSQSPRYKVTKRGQDVTLRCDPISSHATLYWYQQALGQGPEFLTYFNYEAQPDKSGLPSDRFSAERPEGSISTLTIQRTEQRDSAMYRCASSLDGTWGYTFGSGTRLTVV.

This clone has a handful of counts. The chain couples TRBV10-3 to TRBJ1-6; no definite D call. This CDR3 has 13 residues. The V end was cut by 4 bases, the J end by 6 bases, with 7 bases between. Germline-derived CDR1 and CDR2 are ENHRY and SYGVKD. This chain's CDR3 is CAISVEGNSPLHF. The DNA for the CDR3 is TGTGCCATCAGTGTTGAGGGTAATTCACCCCTCCACTTT.

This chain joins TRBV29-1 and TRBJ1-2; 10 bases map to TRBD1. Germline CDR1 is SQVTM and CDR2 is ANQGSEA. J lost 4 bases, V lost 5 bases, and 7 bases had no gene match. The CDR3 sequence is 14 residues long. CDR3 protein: CSVWGTGAVYGYTF. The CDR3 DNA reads TGCAGCGTTTGGGGGACAGGGGCTGTCTATGGCTACACCTTC.

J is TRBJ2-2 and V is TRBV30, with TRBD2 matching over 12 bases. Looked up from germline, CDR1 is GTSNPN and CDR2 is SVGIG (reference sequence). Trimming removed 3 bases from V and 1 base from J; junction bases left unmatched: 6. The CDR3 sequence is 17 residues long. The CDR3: CAWRGTSGRLNTGELFF. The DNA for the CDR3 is TGTGCCTGGAGGGGTACTAGCGGGAGGCTGAACACCGGGGAGCTGTTTTTT.

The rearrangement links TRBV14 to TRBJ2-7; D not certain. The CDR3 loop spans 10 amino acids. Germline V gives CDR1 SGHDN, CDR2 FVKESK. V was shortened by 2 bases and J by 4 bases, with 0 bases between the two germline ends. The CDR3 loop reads CASSQYEQYF. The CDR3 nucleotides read TGTGCCAGCAGCCAATACGAGCAGTACTTC.

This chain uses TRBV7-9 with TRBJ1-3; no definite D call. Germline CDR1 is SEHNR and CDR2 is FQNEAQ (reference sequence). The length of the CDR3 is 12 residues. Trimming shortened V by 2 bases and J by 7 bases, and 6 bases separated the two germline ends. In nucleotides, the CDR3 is TGTGCCAGCAGCTTACCCAGGAACACCATATATTTT. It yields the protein CASSLPRNTIYF.

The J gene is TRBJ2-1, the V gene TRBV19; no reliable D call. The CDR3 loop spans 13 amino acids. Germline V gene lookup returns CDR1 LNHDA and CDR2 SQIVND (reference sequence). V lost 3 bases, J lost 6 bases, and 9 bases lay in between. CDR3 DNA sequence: TGTGCCAGTAGTATTCTAGGACGCAATGAGCAGTTCTTC. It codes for CASSILGRNEQFF.

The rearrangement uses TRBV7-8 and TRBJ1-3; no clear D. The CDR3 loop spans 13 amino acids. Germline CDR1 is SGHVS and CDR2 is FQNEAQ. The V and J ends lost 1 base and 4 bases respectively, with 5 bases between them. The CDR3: CASSLGYGNTIYF. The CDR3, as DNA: TGTGCCAGCAGCTTAGGGTACGGAAACACCATATATTTT.

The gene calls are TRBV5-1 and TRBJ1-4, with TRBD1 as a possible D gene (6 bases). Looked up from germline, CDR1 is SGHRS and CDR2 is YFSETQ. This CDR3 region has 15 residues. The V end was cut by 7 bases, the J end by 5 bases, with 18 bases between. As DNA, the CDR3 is TGCGCCAGCCGTGACTTACAGGGTGGGAATGAAAAACTGTTTTTT. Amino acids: CASRDLQGGNEKLFF.

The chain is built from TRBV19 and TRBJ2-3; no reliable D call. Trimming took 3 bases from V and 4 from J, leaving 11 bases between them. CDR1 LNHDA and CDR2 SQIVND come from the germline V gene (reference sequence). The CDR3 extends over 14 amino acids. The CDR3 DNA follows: TGTGCCAGTAGTATCGTCGGTGTCCCAGATACGCAGTATTTT. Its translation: CASSIVGVPDTQYF.

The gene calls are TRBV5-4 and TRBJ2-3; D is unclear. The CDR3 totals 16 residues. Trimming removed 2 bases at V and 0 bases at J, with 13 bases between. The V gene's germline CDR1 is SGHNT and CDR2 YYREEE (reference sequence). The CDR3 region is CASSFPSVRSTDTQYF. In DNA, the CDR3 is TGTGCCAGCAGCTTCCCTTCCGTGCGAAGCACAGATACGCAGTATTTT.

Written as DNA, the CDR3 is TGCAGCGTCCGACCGGATACTACAAACACTGAAGCTTTCTTT. Its translation is CSVRPDTTNTEAFF. The chain links TRBV29-1 to TRBJ1-1, with D unclear. CDR1 and CDR2 from the germline V gene are SQVTM and ANQGSEA. Trimming pared 6 bases from V and 2 bases from J, leaving 16 bases between. This CDR3 contains 14 residues.

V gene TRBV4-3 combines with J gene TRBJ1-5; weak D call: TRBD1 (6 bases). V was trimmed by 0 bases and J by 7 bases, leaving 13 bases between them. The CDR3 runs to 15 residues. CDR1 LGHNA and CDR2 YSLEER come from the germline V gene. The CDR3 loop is CASSQDLSGVQPQHF. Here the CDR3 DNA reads TGCGCCAGCAGCCAAGATCTTTCAGGGGTCCAGCCCCAGCATTTT.

The CDR3 spells CASSWTEGWGQYF. DNA of the CDR3: TGTGCCAGCAGCTGGACCGAGGGCTGGGGGCAGTACTTC. The chain employs TRBV11-2 and TRBJ2-7; tentative D call: TRBD2 (5 bases). Trimming took off 4 bases at V and 9 bases at J, with 16 bases between the two ends. Germline CDR1 reads SGHAT; CDR2 reads FQNNGV. This CDR3 contains 13 residues.

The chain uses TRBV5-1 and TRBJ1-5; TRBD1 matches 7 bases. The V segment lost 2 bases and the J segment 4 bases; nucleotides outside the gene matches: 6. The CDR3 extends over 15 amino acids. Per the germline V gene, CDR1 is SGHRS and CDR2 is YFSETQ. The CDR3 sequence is CASSFDSGGNQPQHF. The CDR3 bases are TGCGCCAGCAGCTTCGACTCAGGGGGTAATCAGCCCCAGCATTTT.